The rows below give T cell receptor beta chains drawn from one sample of a study of blood T cell repertoires in COVID-19. Repertoires were generated with immunoSEQ multiplex PCR, while TCRdb's copy carries only in-frame clones and drops some. The top ten hold approximately 5% of the sample, which has some 130,000 clones, more than 75% seen once. Input material: peripheral blood. The receptors originated from a man between 60 and 70 years old with COVID-19, enrolled during active disease. Each CDR3 is given with its conserved first and last residue. The D gene is left open where the match is weak. Only some rows state a clone size, as once, few, many or a class for expanded clones.

DNA: TGTGCCAGCAGCTTATCCGGGACAGGGGGCTACGAGCAGTACTTC; CDR3: CASSLSGTGGYEQYF; D: TRBD1; V: TRBV11-2; J: TRBJ2-7; size: .
DNA: TGTGCCAGCAGCGTAGGGGGACAGCTCAATGAGCAGTTCTTC; CDR3: CASSVGGQLNEQFF; D: TRBD1; V: TRBV9; J: TRBJ2-1; size: .
DNA: TGTGCCAGCAGTGGCGGAGGGGAAGGGAACACTGAAGCTTTCTTT; CDR3: CASSGGGEGNTEAFF; D: .; V: TRBV25-1; J: TRBJ1-1; size: .
DNA: TGTGCCAGCTCACACCGGGACAGCCCTGAAGCTTTCTTT; CDR3: CASSHRDSPEAFF; D: TRBD1; V: TRBV18; J: TRBJ1-1; size: .
DNA: TGTGCCAGCAGCTTAGCCGGGACATCGGGGTGGGATGGCTACACCTTC; CDR3: CASSLAGTSGWDGYTF; D: .; V: TRBV7-9; J: TRBJ1-2; size: .
DNA: TGTGCCAGCTCACCCGGGGGTGCCGGGGAAAAACTGTTTTTT; CDR3: CASSPGGAGEKLFF; D: .; V: TRBV18; J: TRBJ1-4; size: .
DNA: TGCGCCAGCAGCTTGGCCGGGGACACCTACGAGCAGTACTTC; CDR3: CASSLAGDTYEQYF; D: .; V: TRBV5-1; J: TRBJ2-7; size: .
DNA: TGCAGCGTTCAGATTACAGATACGCAGTATTTT; CDR3: CSVQITDTQYF; D: .; V: TRBV29-1; J: TRBJ2-3; size: .
DNA: TGTGCCAGCATCCGGGCTAGCGGGGAAGAGACCCAGTACTTC; CDR3: CASIRASGEETQYF; D: TRBD2; V: TRBV7-2; J: TRBJ2-5; size: .
DNA: TGTGCCAGCAGCTTGAAGCGTCAGCCCCAGCATTTT; CDR3: CASSLKRQPQHF; D: .; V: TRBV5-6; J: TRBJ1-5; size: .
DNA: TGCGCCAGCAGCCAAGATCGGGCAGGGAGGGGGGAGACCCAGTACTTC; CDR3: CASSQDRAGRGETQYF; D: .; V: TRBV4-3; J: TRBJ2-5; size: once
DNA: TGTGCCAGCAGCCAAGGGAGTCTACAGGGGGAAAAACTGTTTTTT; CDR3: CASSQGSLQGEKLFF; D: TRBD1; V: TRBV11-3; J: TRBJ1-4; size: .
DNA: TGTGCCAGCAGTTCTTTTTTAACAGGGTTAAATGGCTACACCTTC; CDR3: CASSSFLTGLNGYTF; D: .; V: TRBV6-2/TRBV6-3; J: TRBJ1-2; size: .
DNA: TGTGCCCTGGGAGGGAACACCGGGGAGCTGTTTTTT; CDR3: CALGGNTGELFF; D: .; V: TRBV19; J: TRBJ2-2; size: .
DNA: TGCGCCAGCAGCCCCTGGACAGTTACCAATGAGCAGTTCTTC; CDR3: CASSPWTVTNEQFF; D: .; V: TRBV5-1; J: TRBJ2-1; size: .
DNA: TGTGCCAGCAGTTTGCAGGGTAATCAGCCCCAGCATTTT; CDR3: CASSLQGNQPQHF; D: .; V: TRBV12-3/TRBV12-4; J: TRBJ1-5; size: .
DNA: TGTGCCAGCAGCCAGGGGACACCGAACACTGAAGCTTTCTTT; CDR3: CASSQGTPNTEAFF; D: .; V: TRBV6-5; J: TRBJ1-1; size: .
DNA: TGTGCCAGCAGTTACTCATGGGGGCCGGACACTGAAGCTTTCTTT; CDR3: CASSYSWGPDTEAFF; D: .; V: TRBV6-5; J: TRBJ1-1; size: .
DNA: TGTGCCAGCAGCTTAGTACCTGGGGCGAACTATGGCTACACCTTC; CDR3: CASSLVPGANYGYTF; D: .; V: TRBV11-2; J: TRBJ1-2; size: .
DNA: TGTGCCACCAGTGACCCGGACAGGGGGCGAGAGCAGTACTTC; CDR3: CATSDPDRGREQYF; D: TRBD1; V: TRBV24-1; J: TRBJ2-7; size: .
DNA: TGTGCCAGCAGCTTATCGGCCGGGGACAGGGGGGTTACGCAGTATTTT; CDR3: CASSLSAGDRGVTQYF; D: TRBD1; V: TRBV7-3; J: TRBJ2-3; size: .
DNA: TGTGCCAGCAGTTACGGACAGGAGGACTATGGCTACACCTTC; CDR3: CASSYGQEDYGYTF; D: TRBD1; V: TRBV6-5; J: TRBJ1-2; size: .
DNA: TGTGCCAGCAGCATGCGGGATTACGGCTACACCTTC; CDR3: CASSMRDYGYTF; D: .; V: TRBV7-8; J: TRBJ1-2; size: .
DNA: TGTGCCAGCAGTCTCAACTATGGCTACACCTTC; CDR3: CASSLNYGYTF; D: .; V: TRBV28; J: TRBJ1-2; size: .
DNA: TGCGCCAGCACCCCGGGGGGGGACCAGAATCAGCCCCAGCATTTT; CDR3: CASTPGGDQNQPQHF; D: .; V: TRBV5-1; J: TRBJ1-5; size: .
DNA: TGTGCCAGCAGGCAATCCGACAGGGAGACCAAAAACATTCAGTACTTC; CDR3: CASRQSDRETKNIQYF; D: TRBD1; V: TRBV3-1/TRBV3-2; J: TRBJ2-4; size: .
DNA: TGCGCCAGCAAGGCTAGCGGGACTGAGGGGCTGTTTTTT; CDR3: CASKASGTEGLFF; D: TRBD2; V: TRBV10-1; J: TRBJ2-2; size: .
DNA: TGTGCCAGCAGTCGCACAGGGGATCAGCCCCAGCATTTT; CDR3: CASSRTGDQPQHF; D: TRBD1; V: TRBV6-5; J: TRBJ1-5; size: .
DNA: TGCGCCAGCAGCCAAGAGGCTAGCGGCCTCACCGGGGAGCTGTTTTTT; CDR3: CASSQEASGLTGELFF; D: TRBD2; V: TRBV4-1; J: TRBJ2-2; size: .
DNA: TGCGCCAGCAGCTCCGGGACAGGGGAAGAAAAACTGTTTTTT; CDR3: CASSSGTGEEKLFF; D: TRBD1; V: TRBV5-1; J: TRBJ1-4; size: once
DNA: TGCGCCAGCAGCCAAGGTGGGACAGGGGAAGGCTCACCCCTCCACTTT; CDR3: CASSQGGTGEGSPLHF; D: TRBD1; V: TRBV4-3; J: TRBJ1-6; size: .
DNA: TGTGCCAGCAGCTCTCCAGGGGCGTGGAACACTGAAGCTTTCTTT; CDR3: CASSSPGAWNTEAFF; D: .; V: TRBV28; J: TRBJ1-1; size: once
DNA: TGTGCCAGCAGCCCCGGACAGGGGGGTACCTATGGCTACACCTTC; CDR3: CASSPGQGGTYGYTF; D: TRBD1; V: TRBV7-2; J: TRBJ1-2; size: .
DNA: TGTGCCAGCAGCTTCCCCCCCAGGGTCGGGCGCTATGGCTACACCTTC; CDR3: CASSFPPRVGRYGYTF; D: .; V: TRBV5-6; J: TRBJ1-2; size: .
DNA: TGCGCCAGCAGCTTAGAGAACTATGGCTACACCTTC; CDR3: CASSLENYGYTF; D: .; V: TRBV5-1; J: TRBJ1-2; size: .
DNA: TGCGCCAGCAGCTTGGAAGGACTGAGCTTCCTTAATGAAAAACTGTTTTTT; CDR3: CASSLEGLSFLNEKLFF; D: .; V: TRBV5-1; J: TRBJ1-4; size: few
DNA: TGTGCCAGCAGTTTTAATCTCCGGGACACCACCTACGAGCAGTACTTC; CDR3: CASSFNLRDTTYEQYF; D: .; V: TRBV28; J: TRBJ2-7; size: .
DNA: TGTGCCAGCAAGGTGACTAGCTCAGGCGAGCAGTACTTC; CDR3: CASKVTSSGEQYF; D: TRBD2; V: TRBV28; J: TRBJ2-7; size: .
DNA: TGTGCCAGCAGCAGGACAGGGAGGGAGGAGACCCAGTACTTC; CDR3: CASSRTGREETQYF; D: .; V: TRBV11-3; J: TRBJ2-5; size: .
DNA: TGCGCCAGCAGCTTGGCGGGAGGGCCCTTCGGCGAGCAGTTCTTC; CDR3: CASSLAGGPFGEQFF; D: TRBD2; V: TRBV5-1; J: TRBJ2-1; size: .
DNA: TGTGCCAGCAGCTTAGTCTCGGGAGCCTACAATGAGCAGTTCTTC; CDR3: CASSLVSGAYNEQFF; D: .; V: TRBV7-9; J: TRBJ2-1; size: .
DNA: TGCGCCAGCAGCCAAGAAACAGGGTTGGGAAACACCATATATTTT; CDR3: CASSQETGLGNTIYF; D: .; V: TRBV4-3; J: TRBJ1-3; size: .
DNA: TGTGCCACCAGTGGTCGGGGACAGGGGGCTTTCGGCTACACCTTC; CDR3: CATSGRGQGAFGYTF; D: TRBD1; V: TRBV24-1; J: TRBJ1-2; size: .
DNA: TGCGCCAGCAGCTTGGTAGCGGCAGCCTCAGATACGCAGTATTTT; CDR3: CASSLVAAASDTQYF; D: .; V: TRBV5-1; J: TRBJ2-3; size: once
DNA: TGTGCCAGCAGCCCCAGGCTTGGCGAGGGAGATACGCAGTATTTT; CDR3: CASSPRLGEGDTQYF; D: .; V: TRBV27; J: TRBJ2-3; size: .
DNA: TGTGCCAGCAGTGACTCGACCAGCGACGGGTACAATGAGCAGTTCTTC; CDR3: CASSDSTSDGYNEQFF; D: .; V: TRBV6-4; J: TRBJ2-1; size: .
DNA: TGTGCCAGCAGCGTGGCCGGGACATTGAACACCGGGGAGCTGTTTTTT; CDR3: CASSVAGTLNTGELFF; D: .; V: TRBV9; J: TRBJ2-2; size: .
DNA: TGTGCCAGCAGACAGGATTGGACGGGCGAGCAGTACTTC; CDR3: CASRQDWTGEQYF; D: .; V: TRBV27; J: TRBJ2-7; size: .
DNA: TGTGCCAGCAGCCAAGACTCGTGGCAGTTCTTC; CDR3: CASSQDSWQFF; D: .; V: TRBV3-1/TRBV3-2; J: TRBJ2-1; size: .
DNA: TGCGCCAGCAGCCAGAAACCGGGACAGTTGAACACTGAAGCTTTCTTT; CDR3: CASSQKPGQLNTEAFF; D: TRBD1; V: TRBV4-3; J: TRBJ1-1; size: once
DNA: TGTGCCTGGAGTGGCCGGGCAGGGGGCGAGCAGTACTTC; CDR3: CAWSGRAGGEQYF; D: TRBD1; V: TRBV30; J: TRBJ2-7; size: .
DNA: TGCGCCAGCAGAGACACAGTCAGGGCCAGTTATGAAAAACTGTTTTTT; CDR3: CASRDTVRASYEKLFF; D: .; V: TRBV10-2; J: TRBJ1-4; size: .
DNA: TGCGCCAGCAGCTTTGATACAGGGTTCGCCGGGGAGCTGTTTTTT; CDR3: CASSFDTGFAGELFF; D: .; V: TRBV5-1; J: TRBJ2-2; size: .
DNA: TGTGCCAGTACCTTGGGCGGGGAGGATCAGCCCCAGCATTTT; CDR3: CASTLGGEDQPQHF; D: .; V: TRBV19; J: TRBJ1-5; size: .
DNA: TGTGCCAGCAGCCCTGAAGCGGCTGTCAGCACCGGGGAGCTGTTTTTT; CDR3: CASSPEAAVSTGELFF; D: .; V: TRBV5-8; J: TRBJ2-2; size: .